Described below is a single T cell receptor (beta chain) sequence and its context. The V and J ends lost 5 bases and 6 bases respectively, with 17 bases between them. Per germline, CDR1 MNHEY and CDR2 SVGAGI. The CDR3 contains 14 residues. The record originates from a study of shared T cell receptors in the human thymus. The repertoire was sequenced with immunoSEQ multiplex PCR; TCRdb's copy has only in-frame clones and lacks some. The sample lists roughly 710,000 clones; 70% to 90% were seen once. These data were also reused for a study on human thymus T cells. Per that study: The thymus tissue came from resections taken during corrective heart surgery. It looked as if thymic and blood repertoires used V and J genes in a biased way.

V is TRBV6-5 and J is TRBJ2-7, with D possibly matching TRBD1 (5 bases). The sample consisted of thymocytes. This sequence was found in a girl in the first two years of life with a congenital heart defect. As DNA, the CDR3 is TGTGCCAGCAGTCACGACAGAGCAATGGGCGAGCAGTACTTC. Amino acids: CASSHDRAMGEQYF.